One sample yielded the 21 T cell receptor beta chains listed below, sequenced in a study of blood T cell repertoires in COVID-19. Assay: immunoSEQ multiplex PCR; the TCRdb copy retains only in-frame clones and omits some. The table records 250,000 or so clones, approximately 86% of them present only once. Sequencing was performed on PBMCs or T cells enriched from blood (not recorded which). The receptors shown here come from a woman aged 45-59 years who had recovered from COVID-19.

The rearrangement uses TRBV7-2 and TRBJ1-4; D not certain. Germline V gives CDR1 SGHTA, CDR2 FQGNSA. The CDR3 totals 14 residues. V was shortened by 1 base and J by 7 bases, with 10 bases between the two germline ends. For the CDR3, the DNA is TGTGCCAGCAGCTTAGGCGGGGTTCGTGAAAAACTGTTTTTT. It codes for CASSLGGVREKLFF.

This chain connects TRBV5-1 to TRBJ2-3, with 7 bases identical to TRBD1. V lost 4 bases, J lost 1 base, and 6 bases stayed unmatched. Germline V gives CDR1 SGHRS, CDR2 YFSETQ. There are 15 residues in the CDR3. Here the CDR3 DNA reads TGCGCCAGCAGCCCGAGGGGACAGCGCACAGATACGCAGTATTTT. Amino acid sequence: CASSPRGQRTDTQYF.

In regard to this clone: Other nucleotide sequences from this sample produce the same CDR3. The DNA of the CDR3 is TGCGCCAGCAGCTTGGCTGGGACAGTTAATGAAAAACTGTTTTTT. Translating gives CASSLAGTVNEKLFF. V and J are TRBV5-1 and TRBJ1-4; 7 bases agree with TRBD1. Germline trimming cut 0 bases from V and 4 bases from J; bases unmatched to any gene: 3. CDR1 and CDR2 (germline): SGHRS, YFSETQ. The CDR3 is 15 residues long.

V is TRBV29-1 and J is TRBJ2-5; perhaps TRBD2 as D (6 bases). V was trimmed by 7 bases and J by 5 bases, leaving 26 bases between them. This CDR3 is built from 16 residues. Looked up from germline, CDR1 is SQVTM and CDR2 is ANQGSEA. As DNA, the CDR3 is TGCAGCGCCGCCCCGTATGGGGGAGGACCGGGGGAGACCCAGTACTTC. Protein sequence: CSAAPYGGGPGETQYF.

The rearrangement links TRBV27 to TRBJ2-7; the D is unclear. CDR3 length: 13 amino acids. V lost 8 bases, J lost 0 bases, and 11 bases lay in between. Germline V CDR1 and CDR2: MNHEY, SMNVEV (reference sequence). Written as DNA, the CDR3 is TGTGCCAGCCAGTTGTCCCCCTCCTACGAGCAGTACTTC. Its translation is CASQLSPSYEQYF.

The chain has TRBV2 and TRBJ1-5, with D perhaps matching TRBD1 (5 bases). Germline V lookup: CDR1 SNHLY, CDR2 FYNNEI. V was cut by 2 bases and J by 9 bases, with 20 bases left in between. The CDR3 sequence is 16 residues long. The CDR3 DNA sequence: TGTGCCAGCAGTGAATCTTGGGACTCGGGTAGTACGCCCCAGCATTTT. The encoded protein is CASSESWDSGSTPQHF.

This chain links TRBV29-1 with TRBJ2-1, with 7 nucleotides matching TRBD2. The length of the CDR3 is 15 residues. Trimming at V came to 8 bases and at J to 4 bases, leaving 14 bases not matched to a gene. Germline CDR1 and CDR2: SQVTM and ANQGSEA. This chain's CDR3 is CSFSGTTPPYNEQFF. DNA of the CDR3: TGCAGCTTTTCCGGGACTACCCCCCCTTACAATGAGCAGTTCTTC.

The chain combines TRBV5-1 with TRBJ2-2; D is perhaps TRBD2 (5 bases). Deletions cut 3 bases from V and 5 bases from J, with 11 bases between. Germline CDR1 SGHRS, CDR2 YFSETQ. The length of the CDR3 is 14 residues. DNA for the CDR3: TGCGCCAGCAGCTCCGGACTGGAGACCGGGGAGCTGTTTTTT. Its protein is CASSSGLETGELFF. Together with reference TRBV5-1 and TRBJ2-2, the CDR3 gives the full variable domain: KAGVTQTPRYLIKTRGQQVTLSCSPISGHRSVSWYQQTPGQGLQFLFEYFSETQRNKGNFPGRFSGRQFSNSRSEMNVSTLELGDSALYLCASSSGLETGELFFGEGSRLTVL.

The chain recombines TRBV27 with TRBJ2-7, with TRBD2 as a possible D gene (5 bases). Deletions cut 6 bases from V and 2 bases from J, with 23 bases between. CDR1 is MNHEY, CDR2 SMNVEV, per germline (reference sequence). The CDR3 runs 17 residues. The CDR3 is CASRLKAKPRGAYEQYF. The CDR3 nucleotides are TGTGCCAGCAGACTCAAGGCAAAACCCCGGGGAGCCTACGAGCAGTACTTC.

The rearrangement links TRBV25-1 to TRBJ2-2, with D tentatively TRBD2 (6 bases). Germline loops: CDR1 MGHDK, CDR2 SYGVNS. This CDR3 spans 15 amino acids. V lost 4 bases and J lost 5, with 14 bases in between. The CDR3 here is CASSVYAAGTGELFF. CDR3 sequence (DNA): TGTGCCAGCAGTGTGTATGCGGCGGGGACCGGGGAGCTGTTTTTT.

This clone was observed a single time. The rearrangement uses TRBV12-3 or TRBV12-4 and TRBJ1-6, with D possibly matching TRBD1 (5 bases). The V and J ends lost 5 bases and 6 bases respectively, with 8 bases between them. CDR3 length equals 13 residues. CDR3 loop: CASSGGGNSPLHF. CDR3 in DNA: TGTGCCAGCAGTGGCGGGGGTAATTCACCCCTCCACTTT.

This sequence joins TRBV7-2 and TRBJ2-7; D call uncertain. The germline V gene has CDR1 SGHTA and CDR2 FQGNSA. This CDR3 contains 15 residues. Trimming stripped 1 base from V and 6 bases from J, with 16 bases between. DNA for the CDR3: TGTGCCAGCAGCTTAGGTGTGCGGCTGTCGGGCGAGCAGTACTTC. Its protein is CASSLGVRLSGEQYF.

This chain connects TRBV5-4 to TRBJ2-1, with 12 bases lining up with TRBD2. The junction had 3 bases not matched to a gene; V was cut back by 2 bases and J by 6 bases. CDR3 size: 15 residues. CDR1 and CDR2 from the germline V gene are SGHNT and YYREEE (reference sequence). The CDR3 DNA sequence: TGTGCCAGCAGCTTCCTGACTAGCGGGAGCAATGAGCAGTTCTTC. It specifies CASSFLTSGSNEQFF.

The chain carries TRBV25-1 and TRBJ2-3; possibly TRBD1 for D (5 bases). The germline gives CDR1 MGHDK, CDR2 SYGVNS. Trimming took 6 bases from V and 0 from J, leaving 13 bases between them. The CDR3 sequence is 15 residues long. The CDR3 loop reads CASSRDRPSTDTQYF. CDR3 sequence (DNA): TGTGCCAGCAGCAGAGACAGACCTAGCACAGATACGCAGTATTTT.

The rearrangement uses TRBV7-3 and TRBJ2-3; 8 bases agree with TRBD2. V was clipped by 2 bases and J by 6 bases; unmatched bases: 10. In germline, CDR1 is SGHTA, CDR2 FQGTGA. The CDR3 runs to 16 residues. The CDR3 coding sequence is TGTGCCAGCAGCTTAGTCGGGAGGGCTCCCAAGGATACGCAGTATTTT. Residues: CASSLVGRAPKDTQYF.

The chain employs TRBV7-8 and TRBJ2-3; 10 nucleotides align to TRBD2. The CDR3 totals 21 residues. V was clipped by 1 base and J by 5 bases; unmatched bases: 21. Germline V gene sequence: CDR1 SGHVS, CDR2 FQNEAQ. The CDR3 coding sequence is TGTGCCAGCAGCTTAGGACCGAGACTAGCGGGCAAATCCGATGGTAGAGATACGCAGTATTTT. This translates into CASSLGPRLAGKSDGRDTQYF.

The chain joins TRBV28 to TRBJ1-5; 7 bases line up with TRBD1. Germline CDR1 and CDR2: MDHEN and SYDVKM. This CDR3 has 16 residues. The CDR3 here is CVTRGLRQGRNQPQHF. The CDR3 DNA follows: TGTGTGACAAGGGGCCTCCGACAGGGCCGCAATCAGCCCCAGCATTTT. Using reference TRBV28 and TRBJ1-5 for the parts outside the CDR3, the full variable domain is DVKVTQSSRYLVKRTGEKVFLECVQDMDHENMFWYRQDPGLGLRLIYFSYDVKMKEKGDIPEGYSVSREKKERFSLILESASTNQTSMYLCVTRGLRQGRNQPQHFGDGTRLSIL.

This clone was found once. This sequence joins TRBV4-2 and TRBJ2-3; 7 bases are a match to TRBD1. Losses at the gene ends were 1 base for V and 5 bases for J; bases not matched to a gene: 12. Germline values: CDR1 LGHNA, CDR2 YNFKEQ. The CDR3 length is 17 residues. The CDR3 reads CASSQGIGQEILDTQYF. CDR3 in DNA: TGTGCCAGCAGCCAAGGAATAGGACAGGAGATTTTAGATACGCAGTATTTT.

This rearrangement joins TRBV7-6 to TRBJ2-1, with 7 bases matching TRBD2. This CDR3 is 13 amino acids long. V was pared by 8 bases and J by 2 bases, with 3 bases of the junction left unmatched. Germline values: CDR1 SGHVS, CDR2 FNYEAQ. CDR3 protein: CASSSGTYNEQFF. CDR3 in DNA: TGTGCCAGCTCGAGCGGGACCTACAATGAGCAGTTCTTC.

The V gene is TRBV11-2, the J gene TRBJ1-6; 7 nucleotides agree with TRBD1. CDR3 length equals 14 residues. After removal of 5 bases from V and 7 bases from J, the junction contained 5 bases not matched to a gene. Germline V gene lookup returns CDR1 SGHAT and CDR2 FQNNGV. The CDR3 region has the DNA TGTGCCAGCAGCCCCGGACAGGCCAATTCACCCCTCCACTTT. It yields the protein CASSPGQANSPLHF.

This clone occurred a few times. The chain carries TRBV28 and TRBJ1-6; 9 nucleotides align to TRBD1. This CDR3 is 14 amino acids long. With V trimmed by 3 bases and J by 8 bases, 2 bases remained unmatched. Germline lookup yields CDR1 MDHEN and CDR2 SYDVKM. CDR3 residues: CASSLGTGYSPLHF. CDR3 bases: TGTGCCAGCAGTTTGGGGACAGGGTATTCACCCCTCCACTTT. Complete variable domain (other parts from reference TRBV28 and TRBJ1-6): DVKVTQSSRYLVKRTGEKVFLECVQDMDHENMFWYRQDPGLGLRLIYFSYDVKMKEKGDIPEGYSVSREKKERFSLILESASTNQTSMYLCASSLGTGYSPLHFGNGTRLTVT.